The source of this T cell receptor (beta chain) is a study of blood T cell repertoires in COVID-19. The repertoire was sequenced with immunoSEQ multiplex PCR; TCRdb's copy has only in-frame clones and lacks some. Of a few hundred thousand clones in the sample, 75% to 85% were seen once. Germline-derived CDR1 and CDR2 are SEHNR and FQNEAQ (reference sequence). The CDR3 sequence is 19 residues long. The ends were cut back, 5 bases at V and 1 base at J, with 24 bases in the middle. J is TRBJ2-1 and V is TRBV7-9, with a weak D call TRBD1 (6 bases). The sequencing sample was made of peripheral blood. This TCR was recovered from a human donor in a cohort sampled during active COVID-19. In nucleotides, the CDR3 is TGTGCCAGCAGCGGAACTATCCACGGGGACACCGTTTCCTACAATGAGCAGTTCTTC. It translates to CASSGTIHGDTVSYNEQFF.